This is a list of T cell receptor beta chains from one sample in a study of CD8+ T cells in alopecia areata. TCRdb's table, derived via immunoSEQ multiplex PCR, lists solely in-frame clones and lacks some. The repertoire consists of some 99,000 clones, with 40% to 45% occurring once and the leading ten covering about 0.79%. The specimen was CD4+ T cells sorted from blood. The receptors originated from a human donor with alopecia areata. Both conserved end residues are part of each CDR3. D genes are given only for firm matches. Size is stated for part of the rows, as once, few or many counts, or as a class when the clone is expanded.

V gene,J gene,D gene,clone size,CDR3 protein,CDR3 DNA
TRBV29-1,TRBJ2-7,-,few,CSALLPGLAGSSYEQYF,TGCAGCGCCTTACTACCGGGACTCGCCGGGAGCTCCTACGAGCAGTACTTC
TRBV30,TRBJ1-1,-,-,CAWSNLNTEAFF,TGTGCCTGGAGTAATCTGAACACTGAAGCTTTCTTT
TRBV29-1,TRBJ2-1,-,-,CSVGEQFF,TGCAGCGTTGGGGAGCAGTTCTTC
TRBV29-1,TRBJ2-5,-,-,CSVDAGSQETQYF,TGCAGCGTTGATGCGGGTAGCCAAGAGACCCAGTACTTC
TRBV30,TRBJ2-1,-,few,CAWSDSRLGFYNEQFF,TGTGCCTGGAGTGATAGTAGACTAGGCTTTTACAATGAGCAGTTCTTC
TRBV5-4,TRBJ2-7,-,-,CASSSWGPLNYEQYF,TGTGCCAGCAGCTCGTGGGGTCCCCTTAACTACGAGCAGTACTTC
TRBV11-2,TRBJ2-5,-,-,CASSYEETQYF,TGTGCCAGCAGTTATGAAGAGACCCAGTACTTC
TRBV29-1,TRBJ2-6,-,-,CSVARTGANVLTF,TGCAGCGTTGCTCGGACTGGGGCCAACGTCCTGACTTTC
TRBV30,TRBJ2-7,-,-,CALVQGYEQYF,TGTGCCTTGGTACAGGGCTACGAGCAGTACTTC
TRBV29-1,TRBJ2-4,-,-,CSVEMGRRSGIQYF,TGCAGCGTTGAAATGGGACGCCGAAGCGGCATTCAGTACTTC
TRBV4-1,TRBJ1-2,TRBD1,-,CASATGTGVGGYTF,TGCGCCAGCGCAACCGGGACAGGGGTAGGTGGCTACACCTTC
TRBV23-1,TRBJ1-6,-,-,CASSPTQGYGSPLHF,TGCGCCAGCAGTCCAACACAGGGATACGGTTCACCCCTCCACTTT
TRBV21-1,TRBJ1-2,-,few,CASSKGNVRDGYTF,TGTGCCAGCAGCAAAGGAAACGTTCGGGATGGCTACACCTTC
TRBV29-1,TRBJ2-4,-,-,CSVEEGGTKNIQYF,TGCAGCGTTGAAGAGGGGGGCACTAAAAACATTCAGTACTTC
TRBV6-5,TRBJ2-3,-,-,CASSYMSTTDTQYF,TGTGCCAGCAGTTACATGAGTACCACAGATACGCAGTATTTT
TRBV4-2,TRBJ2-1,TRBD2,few,CASSQGAAGGRNEQFF,TGTGCCAGCAGCCAAGGGGCAGCGGGGGGGAGGAATGAGCAGTTCTTC
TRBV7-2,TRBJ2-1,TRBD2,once,CASLFSREDSVDEQFF,TGTGCCAGCCTCTTCTCGCGGGAGGATTCGGTGGATGAGCAGTTCTTC
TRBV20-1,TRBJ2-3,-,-,CSWDFTDTQYF,TGCAGCTGGGACTTCACAGATACGCAGTATTTT
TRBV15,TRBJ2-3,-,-,CATSPTPTDTQYF,TGTGCCACCAGCCCTACCCCCACAGATACGCAGTATTTT
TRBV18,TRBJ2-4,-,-,CASSPPNSPPNIQYF,TGTGCCAGCTCACCACCGAACTCTCCGCCAAACATTCAGTACTTC
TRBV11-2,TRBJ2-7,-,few,CASSLEVGPYEQYF,TGTGCCAGCAGCTTAGAGGTGGGGCCCTACGAGCAGTACTTC
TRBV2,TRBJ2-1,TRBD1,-,CASSRTGEDVDNEQFF,TGTGCCAGCAGTCGTACAGGGGAAGATGTGGACAATGAGCAGTTCTTC
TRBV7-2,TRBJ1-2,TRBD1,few,CASSRDRLYGYTF,TGTGCCAGCAGCCGGGACAGGCTCTATGGCTACACCTTC
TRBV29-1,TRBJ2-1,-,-,CSIQPRDNEQFF,TGCAGCATCCAGCCCAGAGACAATGAGCAGTTCTTC
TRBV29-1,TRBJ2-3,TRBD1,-,CSVAETGTDTQYF,TGCAGCGTTGCTGAGACAGGGACAGATACGCAGTATTTT
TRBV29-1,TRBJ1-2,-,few,CSVLRGGNYGYTF,TGCAGCGTTTTGAGGGGGGGAAACTATGGCTACACCTTC
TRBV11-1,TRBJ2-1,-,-,CASSGLGGTYNEQFF,TGTGCCAGCAGCGGGCTCGGTGGGACCTACAATGAGCAGTTCTTC
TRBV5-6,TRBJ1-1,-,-,CASSLYGEAFF,TGTGCCAGCAGCTTGTACGGTGAAGCTTTCTTT
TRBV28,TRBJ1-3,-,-,CASRSPAVGNTIYF,TGTGCCAGCAGGTCCCCGGCCGTTGGAAACACCATATATTTT
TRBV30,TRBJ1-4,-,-,CALRGNEKLFF,TGTGCCCTGAGGGGGAATGAAAAACTGTTTTTT
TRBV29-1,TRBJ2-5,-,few,CSVDGGDFGGETQYF,TGCAGCGTTGACGGAGGGGACTTCGGTGGAGAGACCCAGTACTTC
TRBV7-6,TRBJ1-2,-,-,CASSTRTGYGYTF,TGTGCCAGCAGCACAAGAACAGGCTATGGCTACACCTTC
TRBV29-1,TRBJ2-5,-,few,CSVQGRSRRETQYF,TGCAGCGTTCAAGGACGAAGCAGGAGAGAGACCCAGTACTTC
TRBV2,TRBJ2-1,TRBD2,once,CASSAGTSPSVSYNEQFF,TGTGCCAGCAGCGCCGGGACTAGCCCCTCGGTCTCCTACAATGAGCAGTTCTTC
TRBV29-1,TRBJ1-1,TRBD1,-,CSVNRGTEAFF,TGCAGCGTAAACAGGGGGACTGAAGCTTTCTTT
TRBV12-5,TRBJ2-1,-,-,CASGLAYEQFF,TGTGCTAGTGGTTTGGCGTATGAGCAGTTCTTC
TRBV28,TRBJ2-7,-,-,CASSLFHEQYF,TGTGCCAGCAGTTTATTCCACGAGCAGTACTTC
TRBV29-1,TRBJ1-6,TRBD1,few,CSAGTENSPLHF,TGCAGCGCCGGGACAGAGAATTCACCCCTCCACTTT
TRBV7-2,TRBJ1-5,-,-,CASSFDRSNQPQHF,TGTGCCAGCAGCTTCGACAGGAGCAATCAGCCCCAGCATTTT
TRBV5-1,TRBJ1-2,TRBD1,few,CASGGQEPSYGYTF,TGCGCCAGCGGGGGACAGGAGCCTTCCTATGGCTACACCTTC
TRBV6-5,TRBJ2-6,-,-,CASSSHDSSGANVLTF,TGTGCCAGCAGTTCGCATGACAGCTCTGGGGCCAACGTCCTGACTTTC
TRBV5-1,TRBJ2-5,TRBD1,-,CASMPRGREETQYF,TGCGCCAGCATGCCCAGGGGGCGCGAAGAGACCCAGTACTTC
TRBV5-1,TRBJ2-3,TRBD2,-,CASSVGLAGAPDTQYF,TGCGCCAGCTCTGTAGGACTAGCGGGAGCTCCAGATACGCAGTATTTT
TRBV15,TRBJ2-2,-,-,CATSRDLAPSGELFF,TGTGCCACCAGCAGAGATCTGGCGCCCTCCGGGGAGCTGTTTTTT
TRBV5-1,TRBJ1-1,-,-,CASQPPTGMADEAFF,TGCGCCAGTCAACCCCCAACAGGGATGGCTGATGAAGCTTTCTTT
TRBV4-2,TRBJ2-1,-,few,CASSQEGTYEQFF,TGTGCCAGCAGCCAAGAAGGGACCTATGAGCAGTTCTTC
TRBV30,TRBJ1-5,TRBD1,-,CAWQDRVNQPQHF,TGTGCCTGGCAGGACAGGGTGAATCAGCCCCAGCATTTT
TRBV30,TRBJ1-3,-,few,CAWSTGNSGNTIYF,TGTGCCTGGAGTACGGGAAACTCTGGAAACACCATATATTTT
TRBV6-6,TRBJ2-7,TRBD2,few,CASSSSGTYEQYF,TGTGCCAGCAGTTCTAGCGGGACCTACGAGCAGTACTTC
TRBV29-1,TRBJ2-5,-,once,CSVTLVQETQYF,TGCAGCGTAACACTAGTCCAAGAGACCCAGTACTTC
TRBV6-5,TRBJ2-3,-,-,CASSYSDATDTQYF,TGTGCCAGCAGTTACTCGGACGCCACAGATACGCAGTATTTT
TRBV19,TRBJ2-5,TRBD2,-,CASSISASGQETQYF,TGTGCCAGTAGTATTTCGGCTAGCGGACAAGAGACCCAGTACTTC
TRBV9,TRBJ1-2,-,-,CASSGGPGIKNYGYTF,TGTGCCAGCAGCGGCGGGCCTGGAATAAAGAACTATGGCTACACCTTC